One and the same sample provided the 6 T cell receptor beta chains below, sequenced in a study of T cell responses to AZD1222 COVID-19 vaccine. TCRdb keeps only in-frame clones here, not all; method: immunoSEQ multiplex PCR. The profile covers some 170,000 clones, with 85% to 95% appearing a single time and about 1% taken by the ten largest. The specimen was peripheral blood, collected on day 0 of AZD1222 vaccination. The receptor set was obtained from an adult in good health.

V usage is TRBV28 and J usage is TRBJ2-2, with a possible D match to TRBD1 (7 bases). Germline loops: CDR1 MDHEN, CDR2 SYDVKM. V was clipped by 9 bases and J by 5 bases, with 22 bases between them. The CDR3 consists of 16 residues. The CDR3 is CASLRGGDRLTGELFF. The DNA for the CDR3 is TGTGCCAGTTTAAGAGGCGGGGACAGATTGACCGGGGAGCTGTTTTTT.

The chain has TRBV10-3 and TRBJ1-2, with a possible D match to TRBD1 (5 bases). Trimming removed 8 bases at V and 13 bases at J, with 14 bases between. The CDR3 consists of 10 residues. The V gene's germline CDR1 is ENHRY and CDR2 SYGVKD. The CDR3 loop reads CAIGDPARTF. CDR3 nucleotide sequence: TGTGCCATCGGGGACCCCGCACGCACCTTC.

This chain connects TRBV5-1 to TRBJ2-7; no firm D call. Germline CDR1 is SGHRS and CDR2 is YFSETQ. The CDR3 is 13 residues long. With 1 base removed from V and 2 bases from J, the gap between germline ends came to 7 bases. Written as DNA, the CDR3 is TGCGCCAGCAGCTTGACACAGCCCTACGAGCAGTACTTC. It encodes CASSLTQPYEQYF.

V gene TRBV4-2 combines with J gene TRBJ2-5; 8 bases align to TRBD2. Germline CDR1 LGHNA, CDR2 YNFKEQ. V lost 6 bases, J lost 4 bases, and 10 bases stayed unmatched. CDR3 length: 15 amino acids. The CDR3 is CASSEIAGTRETQYF. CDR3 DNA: TGTGCCAGCAGTGAGATAGCGGGGACGCGAGAGACCCAGTACTTC.

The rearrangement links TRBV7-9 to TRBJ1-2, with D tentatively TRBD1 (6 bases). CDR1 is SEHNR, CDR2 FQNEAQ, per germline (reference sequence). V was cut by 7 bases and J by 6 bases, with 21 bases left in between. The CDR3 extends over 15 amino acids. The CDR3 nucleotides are TGTGCCAGCACTAATACGGGGGGCGTGTTGGATGGCTACACCTTC. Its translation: CASTNTGGVLDGYTF.

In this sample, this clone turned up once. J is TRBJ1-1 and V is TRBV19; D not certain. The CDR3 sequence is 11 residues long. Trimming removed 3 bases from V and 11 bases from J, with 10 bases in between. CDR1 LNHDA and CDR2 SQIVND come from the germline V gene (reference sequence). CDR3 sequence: CASSIPRRAFF. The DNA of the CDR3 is TGTGCCAGTAGTATCCCTCGACGTGCTTTCTTT.